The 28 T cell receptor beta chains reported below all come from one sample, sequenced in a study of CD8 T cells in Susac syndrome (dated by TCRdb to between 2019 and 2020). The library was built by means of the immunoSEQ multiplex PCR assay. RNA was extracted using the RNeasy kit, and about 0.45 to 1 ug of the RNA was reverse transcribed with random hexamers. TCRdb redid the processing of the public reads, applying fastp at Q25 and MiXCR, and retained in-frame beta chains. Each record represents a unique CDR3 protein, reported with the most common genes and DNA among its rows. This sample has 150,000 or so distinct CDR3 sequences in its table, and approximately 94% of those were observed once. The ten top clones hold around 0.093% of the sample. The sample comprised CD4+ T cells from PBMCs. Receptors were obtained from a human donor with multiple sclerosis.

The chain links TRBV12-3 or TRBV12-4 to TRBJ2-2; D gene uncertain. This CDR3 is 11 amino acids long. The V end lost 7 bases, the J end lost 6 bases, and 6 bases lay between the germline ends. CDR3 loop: CASTSSGELFF. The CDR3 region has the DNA TGTGCCAGCACTTCGTCCGGGGAGCTGTTTTTT.

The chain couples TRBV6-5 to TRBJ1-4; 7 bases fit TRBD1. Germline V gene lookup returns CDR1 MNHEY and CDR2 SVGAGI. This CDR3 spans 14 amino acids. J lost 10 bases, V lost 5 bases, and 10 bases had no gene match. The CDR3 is CASSATGVSGKLFF. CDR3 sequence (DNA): TGTGCCAGCAGTGCCACAGGGGTTAGCGGAAAACTGTTTTTT.

DNA for the CDR3: TGTGCCAGCTCACCCAACCCGGCCTACGAGCAGTACTTC. Translated: CASSPNPAYEQYF. The chain employs TRBV18 and TRBJ2-7; D gene uncertain. The CDR3 length is 13 residues. Germline lookup yields CDR1 KGHSH and CDR2 LQKENI. V lost 3 bases and J lost 2, with 8 bases in between.

This CDR3 reads CASSLNRDTSQFF. In nucleotides, the CDR3 is TGTGCCAGCAGTCTGAACCGGGACACGTCCCAGTTCTTC. The chain employs TRBV27 and TRBJ2-1; weak D call: TRBD1 (6 bases). V was shortened by 5 bases and J by 13 bases, with 18 bases between the two germline ends. This CDR3 comprises 13 residues. The germline CDR1 and CDR2 sequences are MNHEY and SMNVEV (reference sequence).

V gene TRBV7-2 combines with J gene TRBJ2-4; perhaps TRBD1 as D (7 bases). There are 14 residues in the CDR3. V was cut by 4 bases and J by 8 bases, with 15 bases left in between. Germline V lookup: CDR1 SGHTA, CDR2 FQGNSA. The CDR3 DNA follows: TGTGCCAGCAGCTGGGACAGTAGGGGGGACATTCAGTACTTC. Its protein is CASSWDSRGDIQYF. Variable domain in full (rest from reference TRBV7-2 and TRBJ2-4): GAGVSQSPSNKVTEKGKDVELRCDPISGHTALYWYRQSLGQGLEFLIYFQGNSAPDKSGLPSDRFSAERTGGSVSTLTIQRTQQEDSAVYLCASSWDSRGDIQYFGAGTRLSVL.

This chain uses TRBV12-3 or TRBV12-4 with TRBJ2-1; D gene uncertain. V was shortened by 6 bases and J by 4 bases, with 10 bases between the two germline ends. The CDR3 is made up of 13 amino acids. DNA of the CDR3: TGTGCCAGCAGACTCATAGGGTACAATGAGCAGTTCTTC. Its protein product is CASRLIGYNEQFF.

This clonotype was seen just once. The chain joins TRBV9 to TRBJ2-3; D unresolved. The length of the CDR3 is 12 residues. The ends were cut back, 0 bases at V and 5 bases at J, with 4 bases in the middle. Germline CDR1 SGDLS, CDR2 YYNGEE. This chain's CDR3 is CASSVGGDTQYF. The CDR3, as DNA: TGTGCCAGCAGCGTAGGGGGAGATACGCAGTATTTT.

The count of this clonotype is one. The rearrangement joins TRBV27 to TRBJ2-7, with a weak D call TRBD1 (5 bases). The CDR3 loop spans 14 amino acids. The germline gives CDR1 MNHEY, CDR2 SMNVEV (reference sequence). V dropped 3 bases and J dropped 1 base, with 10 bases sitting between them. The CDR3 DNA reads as TGTGCCAGCAGTTTTGATAGGGGATCCTACGAGCAGTACTTC. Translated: CASSFDRGSYEQYF.

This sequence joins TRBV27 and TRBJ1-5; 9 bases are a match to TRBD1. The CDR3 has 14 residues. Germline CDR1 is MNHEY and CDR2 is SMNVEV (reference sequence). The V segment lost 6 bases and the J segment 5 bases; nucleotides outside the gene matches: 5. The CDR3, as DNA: TGTGCCAGCAGCCCCGGACAGGGGCATCAGCCCCAGCATTTT. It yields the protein CASSPGQGHQPQHF.

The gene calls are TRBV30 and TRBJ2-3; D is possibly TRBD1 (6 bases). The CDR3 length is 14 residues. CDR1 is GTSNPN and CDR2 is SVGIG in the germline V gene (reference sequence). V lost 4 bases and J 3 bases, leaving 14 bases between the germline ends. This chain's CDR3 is CAWTEGVNTDTQYF. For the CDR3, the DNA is TGTGCCTGGACCGAGGGGGTAAATACAGATACGCAGTATTTT. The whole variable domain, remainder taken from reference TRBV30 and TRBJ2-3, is SQTIHQWPATLVQPVGSPLSLECTVEGTSNPNLYWYRQAAGRGLQLLFYSVGIGQISSEVPQNLSASRPQDRQFILSSKKLLLSDSGFYLCAWTEGVNTDTQYFGPGTRLTVL.

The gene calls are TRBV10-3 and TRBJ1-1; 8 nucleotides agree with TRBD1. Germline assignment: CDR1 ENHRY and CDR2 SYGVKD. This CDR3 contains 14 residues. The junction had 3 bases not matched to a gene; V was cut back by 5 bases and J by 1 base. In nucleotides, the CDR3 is TGTGCCATCAGTCCGACAGGGGAGAACACTGAAGCTTTCTTT. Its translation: CAISPTGENTEAFF.

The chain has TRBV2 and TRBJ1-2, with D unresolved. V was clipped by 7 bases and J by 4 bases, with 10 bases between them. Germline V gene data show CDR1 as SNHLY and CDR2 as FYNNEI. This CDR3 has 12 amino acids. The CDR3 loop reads CASKTSLYGYTF. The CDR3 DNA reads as TGTGCCAGCAAGACCTCACTCTATGGCTACACCTTC.

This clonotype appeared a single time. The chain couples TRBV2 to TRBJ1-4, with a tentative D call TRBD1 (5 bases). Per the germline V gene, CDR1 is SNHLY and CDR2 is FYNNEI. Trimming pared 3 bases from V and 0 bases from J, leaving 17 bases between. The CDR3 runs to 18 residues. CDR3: CASSETPPGTATNEKLFF. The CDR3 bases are TGTGCCAGCAGTGAGACTCCGCCAGGGACTGCAACTAATGAAAAACTGTTTTTT.

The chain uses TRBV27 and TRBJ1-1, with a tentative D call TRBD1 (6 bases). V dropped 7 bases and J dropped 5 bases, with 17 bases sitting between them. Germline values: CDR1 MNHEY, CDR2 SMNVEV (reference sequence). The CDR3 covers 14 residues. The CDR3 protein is CASIKGGSGTEAFF. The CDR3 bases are TGTGCCAGCATTAAGGGGGGCTCCGGTACTGAAGCTTTCTTT.

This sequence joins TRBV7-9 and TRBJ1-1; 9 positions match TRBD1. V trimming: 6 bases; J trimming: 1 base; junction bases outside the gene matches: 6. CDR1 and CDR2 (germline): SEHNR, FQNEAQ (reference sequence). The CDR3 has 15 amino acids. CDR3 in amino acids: CASRSGTGTNTEAFF. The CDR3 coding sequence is TGTGCCAGCAGATCCGGGACAGGGACGAACACTGAAGCTTTCTTT. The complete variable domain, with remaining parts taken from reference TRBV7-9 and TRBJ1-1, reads DTGVSQNPRHKITKRGQNVTFRCDPISEHNRLYWYRQTLGQGPEFLTYFQNEAQLEKSRLLSDRFSAERPKGSFSTLEIQRTEQGDSAMYLCASRSGTGTNTEAFFGQGTRLTVV.

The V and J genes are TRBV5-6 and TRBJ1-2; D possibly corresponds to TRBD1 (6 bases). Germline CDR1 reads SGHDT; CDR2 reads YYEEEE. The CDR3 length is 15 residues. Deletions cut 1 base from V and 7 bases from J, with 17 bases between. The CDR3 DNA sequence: TGTGCCAGCAGCTTGAGGGGGGCCGTCCCCAGTGGCTACACCTTC. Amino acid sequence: CASSLRGAVPSGYTF. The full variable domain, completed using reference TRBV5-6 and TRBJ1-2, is DAGVTQSPTHLIKTRGQQVTLRCSPKSGHDTVSWYQQALGQGPQFIFQYYEEEERQRGNFPDRFSGHQFPNYSSELNVNALLLGDSALYLCASSLRGAVPSGYTFGSGTRLTVV.

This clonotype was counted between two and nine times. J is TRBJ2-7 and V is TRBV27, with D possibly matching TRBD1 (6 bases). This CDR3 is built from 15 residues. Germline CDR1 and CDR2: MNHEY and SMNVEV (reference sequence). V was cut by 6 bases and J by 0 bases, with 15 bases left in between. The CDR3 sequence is CASRQGTPSSYEQYF. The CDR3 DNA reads TGTGCCAGCAGACAAGGGACACCCAGCTCCTACGAGCAGTACTTC.

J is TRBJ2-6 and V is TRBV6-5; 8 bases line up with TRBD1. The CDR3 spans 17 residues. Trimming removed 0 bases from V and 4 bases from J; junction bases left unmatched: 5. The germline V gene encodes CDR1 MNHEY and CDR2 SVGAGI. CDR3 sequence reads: CASSYSDRAAGANVLTF. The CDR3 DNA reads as TGTGCCAGCAGTTACTCGGACAGGGCGGCGGGGGCCAACGTCCTGACTTTC.

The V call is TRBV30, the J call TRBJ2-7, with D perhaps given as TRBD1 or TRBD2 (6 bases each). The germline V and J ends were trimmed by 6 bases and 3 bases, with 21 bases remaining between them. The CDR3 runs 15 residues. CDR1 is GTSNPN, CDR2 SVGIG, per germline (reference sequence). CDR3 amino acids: CACYPSGGGGYEQYF. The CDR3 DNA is TGTGCCTGCTACCCCAGCGGCGGAGGGGGCTACGAGCAGTACTTC.

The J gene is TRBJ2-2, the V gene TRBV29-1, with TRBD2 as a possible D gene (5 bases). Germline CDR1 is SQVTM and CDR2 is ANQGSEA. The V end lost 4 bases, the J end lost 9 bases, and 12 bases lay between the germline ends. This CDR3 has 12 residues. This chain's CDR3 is CSVGGRARELFF. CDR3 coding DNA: TGCAGCGTTGGAGGGCGGGCCAGGGAGCTGTTTTTT.

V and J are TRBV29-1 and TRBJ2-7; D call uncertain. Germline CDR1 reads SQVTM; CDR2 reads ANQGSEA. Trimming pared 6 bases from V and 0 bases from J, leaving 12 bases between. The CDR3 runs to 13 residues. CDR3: CSVLRGGSYEQYF. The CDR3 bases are TGCAGCGTCCTCCGCGGTGGCTCCTACGAGCAGTACTTC.

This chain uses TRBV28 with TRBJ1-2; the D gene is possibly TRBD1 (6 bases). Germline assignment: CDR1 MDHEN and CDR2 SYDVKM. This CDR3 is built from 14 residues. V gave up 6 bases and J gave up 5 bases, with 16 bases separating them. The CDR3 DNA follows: TGTGCCAGCAGATCGGGGGGGGACACATATGGCTACACCTTC. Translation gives CASRSGGDTYGYTF.

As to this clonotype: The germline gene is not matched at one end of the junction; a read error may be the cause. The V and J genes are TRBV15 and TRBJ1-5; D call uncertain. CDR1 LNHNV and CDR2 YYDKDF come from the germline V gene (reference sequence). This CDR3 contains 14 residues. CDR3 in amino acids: CATSRSPNDQAQHF. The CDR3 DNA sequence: TGTGCCACCAGCAGATCGCCAAACGATCAGGCCCAGCATTTT.

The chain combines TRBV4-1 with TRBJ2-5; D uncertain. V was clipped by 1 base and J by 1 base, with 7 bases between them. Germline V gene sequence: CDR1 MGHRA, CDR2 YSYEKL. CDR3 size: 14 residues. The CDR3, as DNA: TGCGCCAGCAGCCAAGCCGCGGTCCAAGAGACCCAGTACTTC. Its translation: CASSQAAVQETQYF.

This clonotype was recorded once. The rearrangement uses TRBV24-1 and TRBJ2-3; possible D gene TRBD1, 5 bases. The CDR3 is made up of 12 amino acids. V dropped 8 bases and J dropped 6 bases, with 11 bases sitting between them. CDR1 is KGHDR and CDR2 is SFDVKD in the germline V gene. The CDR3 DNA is TGTGCCACCAAAGGGGAAGGGGATACGCAGTATTTT. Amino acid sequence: CATKGEGDTQYF.

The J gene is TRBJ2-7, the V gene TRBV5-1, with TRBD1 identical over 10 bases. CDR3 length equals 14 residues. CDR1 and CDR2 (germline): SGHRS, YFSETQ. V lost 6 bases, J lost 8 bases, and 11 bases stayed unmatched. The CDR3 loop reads CASMRTLGQGQQYF. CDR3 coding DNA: TGCGCCAGCATGAGAACTCTGGGACAGGGGCAGCAGTACTTC.

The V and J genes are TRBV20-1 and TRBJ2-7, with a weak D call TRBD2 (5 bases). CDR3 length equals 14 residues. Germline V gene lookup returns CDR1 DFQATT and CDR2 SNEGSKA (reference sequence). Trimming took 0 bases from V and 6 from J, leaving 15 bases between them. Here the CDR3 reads CSARDRQAAGEQYF. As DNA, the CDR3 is TGCAGTGCTAGAGATAGGCAGGCGGCGGGCGAGCAGTACTTC.

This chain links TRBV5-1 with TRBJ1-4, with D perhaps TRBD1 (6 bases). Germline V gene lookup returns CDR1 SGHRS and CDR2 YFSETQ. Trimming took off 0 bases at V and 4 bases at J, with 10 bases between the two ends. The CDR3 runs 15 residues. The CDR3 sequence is CASSLGGTNNEKLFF. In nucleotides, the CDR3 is TGCGCCAGCAGCTTGGGTGGGACAAATAATGAAAAACTGTTTTTT. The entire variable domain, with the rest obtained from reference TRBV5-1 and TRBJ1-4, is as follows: KAGVTQTPRYLIKTRGQQVTLSCSPISGHRSVSWYQQTPGQGLQFLFEYFSETQRNKGNFPGRFSGRQFSNSRSEMNVSTLELGDSALYLCASSLGGTNNEKLFFGSGTQLSVL.